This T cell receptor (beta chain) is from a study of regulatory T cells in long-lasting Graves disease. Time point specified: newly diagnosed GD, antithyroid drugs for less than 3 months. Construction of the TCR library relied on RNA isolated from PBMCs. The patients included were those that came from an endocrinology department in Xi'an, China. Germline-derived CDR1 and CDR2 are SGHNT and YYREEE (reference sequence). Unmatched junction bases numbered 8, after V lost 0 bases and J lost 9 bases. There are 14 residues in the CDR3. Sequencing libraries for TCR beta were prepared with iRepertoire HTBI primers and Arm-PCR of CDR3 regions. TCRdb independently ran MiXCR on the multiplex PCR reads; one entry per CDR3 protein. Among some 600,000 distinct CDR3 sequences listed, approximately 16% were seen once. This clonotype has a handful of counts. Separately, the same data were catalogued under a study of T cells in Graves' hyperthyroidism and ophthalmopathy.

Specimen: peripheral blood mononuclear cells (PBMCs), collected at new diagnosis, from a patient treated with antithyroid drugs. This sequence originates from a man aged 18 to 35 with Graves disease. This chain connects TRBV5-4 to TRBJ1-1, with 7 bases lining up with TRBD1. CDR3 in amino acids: CASSLGQGNAKAFF. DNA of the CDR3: TGTGCCAGCAGCTTGGGACAGGGAAATGCTAAAGCTTTCTTT.